This entry lists 10 T cell receptor beta chains sequenced from one sample in a study of blood T cells in healthy people across ages. It was with a sample-barcoded 5' primer and a J-beta primer mix that a second PCR of roughly 6 to 12 cycles was run. Via MiXCR, TCRdb re-called the 5' RACE reads, giving one row per CDR3 protein. The profile shows about 510,000 distinct CDR3 sequences, roughly a quarter of them singletons. These data are also associated with another study on T cells of mothers and their children.

Sequencing was carried out using blood. Receptors originate from a boy aged 2 to 9 in good health.

At least ten counts were recorded for this clonotype. The rearrangement joins TRBV25-1 to TRBJ1-2; perhaps TRBD1 as D (6 bases). Trimming stripped 2 bases from V and 5 bases from J, with 9 bases between. The CDR3 runs to 13 residues. The germline V gene encodes CDR1 MGHDK and CDR2 SYGVNS. CDR3 sequence: CASSERRGYGYTF. In nucleotides, the CDR3 is TGTGCCAGCAGTGAAAGGAGGGGGTATGGCTACACCTTC.

The chain recombines TRBV4-1 with TRBJ2-3; D unclear. Germline CDR1 reads MGHRA; CDR2 reads YSYEKL. V lost 3 bases and J lost 6, with 4 bases in between. This CDR3 is built from 11 residues. This CDR3 reads CASSHEDTQYF. DNA for the CDR3: TGCGCCAGCAGCCACGAGGATACGCAGTATTTT.

CDR3: CASSLAGTGVQDTQYF. For the CDR3, the DNA is TGTGCCAGCAGCTTAGCTGGGACAGGGGTCCAAGATACGCAGTATTTT. The genes are TRBV7-2 and TRBJ2-3; 10 nucleotides match TRBD1. CDR1 SGHTA and CDR2 FQGNSA come from the germline V gene. The J segment lost 5 bases and the V segment lost 0 bases, leaving 5 bases of the junction unmatched. CDR3 length: 16 amino acids.

This clonotype was observed a handful of times. This sequence joins TRBV13 and TRBJ1-4; 7 nucleotides line up with TRBD1. This CDR3 comprises 15 residues. V dropped 5 bases and J dropped 7; count of bases not matched to a gene: 10. The germline V gene has CDR1 PRHDT and CDR2 FYEKMQ (reference sequence). The chain's CDR3 is CASSTDRAVGEKLFF. The DNA for the CDR3 is TGTGCCAGCAGCACCGACAGGGCGGTTGGTGAAAAACTGTTTTTT.

This clonotype was observed many times. In DNA form, the CDR3 reads TGTGCCATCAGTGACTCGGGGGACGATGGCTACACCTTC. It codes for CAISDSGDDGYTF. The chain joins TRBV10-3 to TRBJ1-2, with D possibly matching TRBD1 (5 bases). CDR3 length: 13 amino acids. V dropped 3 bases and J dropped 6 bases, with 11 bases sitting between them. In germline, CDR1 is ENHRY, CDR2 SYGVKD.

For the CDR3, the DNA is TGTGCCAGCAGTGAATTCAAGAACACCGGGGAGCTGTTTTTT. Its protein is CASSEFKNTGELFF. The chain recombines TRBV2 with TRBJ2-2; D remains ambiguous. Per germline, CDR1 SNHLY and CDR2 FYNNEI. This CDR3 contains 14 residues. V lost 2 bases and J 1 base, leaving 5 bases between the germline ends. Filled out from reference TRBV2 and TRBJ2-2, the complete variable domain reads EPEVTQTPSHQVTQMGQEVILRCVPISNHLYFYWYRQILGQKVEFLVSFYNNEISEKSEIFDDQFSVERPDGSNFTLKIRSTKLEDSAMYFCASSEFKNTGELFFGEGSRLTVL.

The chain couples TRBV5-1 to TRBJ1-1, with a tentative D call TRBD1 (6 bases). This CDR3 spans 15 amino acids. The V end was cut by 4 bases, the J end by 3 bases, with 16 bases between. Germline lookup yields CDR1 SGHRS and CDR2 YFSETQ. This CDR3 is CASSRAGEQDTEAFF. The CDR3 nucleotides are TGCGCCAGCAGCAGGGCAGGGGAGCAGGACACTGAAGCTTTCTTT. The full variable domain, rest sourced from reference TRBV5-1 and TRBJ1-1, is KAGVTQTPRYLIKTRGQQVTLSCSPISGHRSVSWYQQTPGQGLQFLFEYFSETQRNKGNFPGRFSGRQFSNSRSEMNVSTLELGDSALYLCASSRAGEQDTEAFFGQGTRLTVV.

This clonotype has more than one count but fewer than ten. The chain recombines TRBV5-1 with TRBJ2-5; no clear D. The DNA matches TRBJ2-1 better at its end, which makes the J call doubtful. Germline CDR1 SGHRS, CDR2 YFSETQ. The CDR3 runs 15 residues. Written as DNA, the CDR3 is TGCGCCAGCAGCTTGGTCAGCCAGGTCGGGAATGAGCAGTTCTTC. It yields the protein CASSLVSQVGNEQFF.

The chain's CDR3 is CSADRAEAFF. CDR3 nucleotides: TGCAGCGCGGACAGAGCTGAAGCTTTCTTT. The chain joins TRBV29-1 to TRBJ1-1; a possible D gene is TRBD1 (6 bases). CDR1 is SQVTM, CDR2 ANQGSEA, per germline. The CDR3 sequence is 10 residues long. The V gene lost 7 bases and the J gene lost 6 bases, with 9 bases spanning the gap.

The genes are TRBV7-9 and TRBJ2-2; D ambiguous. The CDR3 runs 14 residues. The germline CDR1 and CDR2 sequences are SEHNR and FQNEAQ (reference sequence). Trimming removed 0 bases at V and 5 bases at J, with 7 bases between. CDR3 DNA: TGTGCCAGCAGCTTAGCGGGTACTACCGGGGAGCTGTTTTTT. The encoded protein is CASSLAGTTGELFF.